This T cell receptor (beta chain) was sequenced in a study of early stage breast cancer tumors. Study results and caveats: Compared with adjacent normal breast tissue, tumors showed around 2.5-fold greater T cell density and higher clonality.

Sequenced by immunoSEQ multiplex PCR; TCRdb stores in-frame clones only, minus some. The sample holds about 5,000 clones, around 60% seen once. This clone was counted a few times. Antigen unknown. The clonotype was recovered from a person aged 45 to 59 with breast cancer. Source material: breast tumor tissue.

The CDR3 DNA reads TGTGCCAGCAGCCTCTCGAAGGTAGCGGGGAACAATGAGCAGTTCTTC. This encodes CASSLSKVAGNNEQFF. The chain has TRBV9 and TRBJ2-1; 8 positions match TRBD2. With 4 bases clipped from V and 5 bases from J, the junction kept 11 bases outside the gene matches. This CDR3 is 16 amino acids long. Per germline, CDR1 SGDLS and CDR2 YYNGEE.